What follows are 29 T cell receptor beta chains derived from one specimen sequenced in a study of shared clonotypes between healthy human individuals (dated by TCRdb to about 2020). Receptor amplification or capture employed the immunoSEQ multiplex PCR assay. The table was pulled from immuneACCESS by TCRdb, which kept in-frame rearrangements only. Such tables lose some clones; where checked, under half of the loss comes from unresolved V genes, and the rest has no known cause. For this sample there are roughly 640,000 clones; 74% appear just once. 1.5% to 2% of the sample comes from the top ten. Sequencing was performed on memory CD4+ T cells sorted from blood. The cell subset or site label for this specimen denotes: CD45RA-negative fraction. The receptors come from a woman in her twenties or thirties in good health.

This chain connects TRBV19 to TRBJ2-7, with D perhaps TRBD1 or TRBD2 (5 bases each). This CDR3 comprises 15 residues. CDR1 is LNHDA, CDR2 SQIVND, per germline (reference sequence). V was trimmed by 6 bases and J by 0 bases, leaving 15 bases between them. The CDR3 nucleotides read TGTGCCAGTAGGGAGGTAGGCCAGGGCTCCTACGAGCAGTACTTC. Residues: CASREVGQGSYEQYF.

The J gene is TRBJ1-3, the V gene TRBV4-2; no definite D call. The CDR3 length is 14 residues. V dropped 0 bases and J dropped 4 bases, with 7 bases sitting between them. The germline V gene has CDR1 LGHNA and CDR2 YNFKEQ. In DNA, the CDR3 is TGTGCCAGCAGCCAAGACAGGTCCGGAAACACCATATATTTT. Its protein is CASSQDRSGNTIYF.

The CDR3 is CAWSVLQGDGYTF. Here the CDR3 DNA reads TGTGCCTGGAGTGTACTACAGGGAGACGGCTACACCTTC. The V call is TRBV30, the J call TRBJ1-2; D is perhaps TRBD1 (6 bases). Germline CDR1 and CDR2: GTSNPN and SVGIG (reference sequence). Trimming took off 0 bases at V and 8 bases at J, with 13 bases between the two ends. This CDR3 spans 13 amino acids.

The table lists this clone with a count of one. The rearrangement links TRBV25-1 to TRBJ2-3; 10 nucleotides line up with TRBD2. The CDR3 spans 16 residues. CDR1 and CDR2 (germline): MGHDK, SYGVNS. Germline trimming cut 3 bases from V and 0 bases from J; bases unmatched to any gene: 3. CDR3 in amino acids: CASSETSGPSTDTQYF. CDR3 nucleotide sequence: TGTGCCAGCAGTGAGACTAGCGGGCCTAGCACAGATACGCAGTATTTT. Together with reference TRBV25-1 and TRBJ2-3, the CDR3 gives the full variable domain: EADIYQTPRYLVIGTGKKITLECSQTMGHDKMYWYQQDPGMELHLIHYSYGVNSTEKGDLSSESTVSRIRTEHFPLTLESARPSHTSQYLCASSETSGPSTDTQYFGPGTRLTVL.

V gene TRBV19 combines with J gene TRBJ2-6, with 15 bases lining up with TRBD2. V was pared by 1 base and J by 0 bases, with 7 bases of the junction left unmatched. The CDR3 contains 21 residues. From germline, CDR1 is LNHDA and CDR2 SQIVND (reference sequence). In DNA form, the CDR3 reads TGTGCCAGTAGTATAGTAGGGGGACTAGCGGGAGGCCCCTCTGGGGCCAACGTCCTGACTTTC. This codes for CASSIVGGLAGGPSGANVLTF.

Turning to this clone: Other DNA sequences in the sample encode the same CDR3. The chain carries TRBV28 and TRBJ1-3, with D unclear. The CDR3 contains 12 residues. Germline V gene sequence: CDR1 MDHEN, CDR2 SYDVKM. The V gene lost 6 bases and the J gene lost 4 bases, with 7 bases spanning the gap. CDR3 sequence (DNA): TGTGCCAGCAGCTTCTTCGGAAACACCATATATTTT. Protein sequence: CASSFFGNTIYF.

Here the CDR3 reads CASSQGQTYEQYF. The CDR3 DNA sequence: TGTGCCAGCTCACAGGGACAAACCTACGAGCAGTACTTC. The rearrangement links TRBV18 to TRBJ2-7; maybe TRBD1 (6 bases). The CDR3 extends over 13 amino acids. The V end lost 4 bases, the J end lost 2 bases, and 9 bases lay between the germline ends. Germline-derived CDR1 and CDR2 are KGHSH and LQKENI.

This clone was counted a few times. This chain links TRBV27 with TRBJ2-7; TRBD2 matches 12 bases. Germline CDR1 is MNHEY and CDR2 is SMNVEV (reference sequence). The CDR3 length is 17 residues. V was pared by 5 bases and J by 4 bases, with 12 bases of the junction left unmatched. In DNA, the CDR3 is TGTGCCAGCAGTCCTTTGAGACTAGCGGGAGTTTTGTACGAGCAGTACTTC. Translated, it gives CASSPLRLAGVLYEQYF.

This sequence joins TRBV6-6 and TRBJ2-7; the match to TRBD2 covers 12 bases. The V gene's germline CDR1 is MNHNY and CDR2 SVGAGI (reference sequence). The CDR3 totals 14 residues. Trimming at V came to 10 bases and at J to 2 bases, leaving 6 bases not matched to a gene. The CDR3 is CATQLAGGAYEQYF. Written as DNA, the CDR3 is TGTGCCACCCAACTAGCGGGAGGCGCCTACGAGCAGTACTTC.

V usage is TRBV7-8 and J usage is TRBJ1-5; 7 nucleotides line up with TRBD1. After removal of 2 bases from V and 0 bases from J, the junction contained 7 bases not matched to a gene. The CDR3 runs to 17 residues. Germline assignment: CDR1 SGHVS and CDR2 FQNEAQ. CDR3 in DNA: TGTGCCAGCAGCTTAAGGGGGCGCTCGTATAGCAATCAGCCCCAGCATTTT. It specifies CASSLRGRSYSNQPQHF. The whole variable domain, filled in from reference TRBV7-8 and TRBJ1-5, reads GAGVSQSPRYKVAKRGQDVALRCDPISGHVSLFWYQQALGQGPEFLTYFQNEAQLDKSGLPSDRFFAERPEGSVSTLKIQRTQQEDSAVYLCASSLRGRSYSNQPQHFGDGTRLSIL.

The chain joins TRBV9 to TRBJ1-4, with D unclear. V was cut by 3 bases and J by 0 bases, with 15 bases left in between. This CDR3 contains 17 residues. Germline assignment: CDR1 SGDLS and CDR2 YYNGEE. CDR3 DNA sequence: TGTGCCAGCAGCGCAGACCTGAGCGCATCAACTAATGAAAAACTGTTTTTT. This sequence encodes CASSADLSASTNEKLFF.

This clone was detected only a few times. This chain links TRBV7-4 with TRBJ1-5; D is perhaps TRBD1 (6 bases). CDR1 and CDR2 (germline): SGHVT, SQSDAQ. The CDR3 extends over 19 amino acids. V was pared by 4 bases and J by 0 bases, with 22 bases between. The CDR3 DNA reads TGTGCCAGCAGCTCCCAAGGATTGACAGGCCGGTATAGCAATCAGCCCCAGCATTTT. It encodes CASSSQGLTGRYSNQPQHF.

This chain links TRBV5-6 with TRBJ2-5; D remains unclear. The CDR3 is 14 amino acids. CDR1 SGHDT and CDR2 YYEEEE come from the germline V gene. V was shortened by 2 bases and J by 2 bases, with 10 bases between the two germline ends. CDR3 in DNA: TGTGCCAGCAGCTTTTGGTACTCGCAAGAGACCCAGTACTTC. This translates into CASSFWYSQETQYF. The variable domain in full, with the rest retrieved from reference TRBV5-6 and TRBJ2-5, is DAGVTQSPTHLIKTRGQQVTLRCSPKSGHDTVSWYQQALGQGPQFIFQYYEEEERQRGNFPDRFSGHQFPNYSSELNVNALLLGDSALYLCASSFWYSQETQYFGPGTRLLVL.

The chain joins TRBV28 to TRBJ2-5; D is unclear. Trimming removed 4 bases from V and 4 bases from J, with 10 bases in between. The V gene's germline CDR1 is MDHEN and CDR2 SYDVKM. The CDR3 totals 13 residues. In DNA form, the CDR3 reads TGTGCCAGCAGTTCGGTAGGATTAGAGACCCAGTACTTC. Translating gives CASSSVGLETQYF. The variable domain in full, with the rest retrieved from reference TRBV28 and TRBJ2-5, is DVKVTQSSRYLVKRTGEKVFLECVQDMDHENMFWYRQDPGLGLRLIYFSYDVKMKEKGDIPEGYSVSREKKERFSLILESASTNQTSMYLCASSSVGLETQYFGPGTRLLVL.

In this sample, this clone turned up a few times. The chain joins TRBV7-9 to TRBJ2-3; 10 bases fit TRBD2. The germline CDR1 and CDR2 sequences are SEHNR and FQNEAQ (reference sequence). There are 16 residues in the CDR3. The trim removed 3 bases at V and 2 bases at J, leaving 5 bases unmatched. This CDR3 reads CASSLDLAGVTDTQYF. In DNA, the CDR3 is TGTGCCAGCAGCTTGGATCTAGCGGGGGTCACAGATACGCAGTATTTT.

This clone appeared a few times. The chain uses TRBV28 and TRBJ1-2, with 8 bases matching TRBD1. The CDR3 is 17 residues long. From germline, CDR1 is MDHEN and CDR2 SYDVKM. V dropped 3 bases and J dropped 7; count of bases not matched to a gene: 16. In DNA form, the CDR3 reads TGTGCCAGCAGTTTGGGCCTCGGGCAGGGGGCCCTAGCTGGCTACACCTTC. This codes for CASSLGLGQGALAGYTF.

J is TRBJ2-7 and V is TRBV4-2; 9 nucleotides align to TRBD2. Per the germline V gene, CDR1 is LGHNA and CDR2 is YNFKEQ. There are 16 residues in the CDR3. The V and J ends lost 4 bases and 4 bases, in that order; junction bases with no gene match: 11. CDR3 amino acids: CASSLFAGTSTYEQYF. In DNA, the CDR3 is TGTGCCAGCAGCCTATTTGCCGGGACTAGCACGTACGAGCAGTACTTC.

The gene calls are TRBV28 and TRBJ2-7; 10 bases are shared with TRBD1. The germline CDR1 and CDR2 sequences are MDHEN and SYDVKM. With 2 bases clipped from V and 7 bases from J, the junction kept 8 bases outside the gene matches. The CDR3 is 15 amino acids. As DNA, the CDR3 is TGTGCCAGCAGTTTACGGACAGGGGGAAGGCGAGAGCAGTACTTC. Translated, it gives CASSLRTGGRREQYF. Drawing the rest from reference TRBV28 and TRBJ2-7, the complete variable domain is DVKVTQSSRYLVKRTGEKVFLECVQDMDHENMFWYRQDPGLGLRLIYFSYDVKMKEKGDIPEGYSVSREKKERFSLILESASTNQTSMYLCASSLRTGGRREQYFGPGTRLTVT.

A single count supports this clone. V gene TRBV6-4 combines with J gene TRBJ1-1; TRBD1 matches 8 bases. Germline V gives CDR1 MRHNA, CDR2 SNTAGT. This CDR3 comprises 14 residues. J gave up 11 bases and V 5 bases, and 13 bases lay outside the gene matches. In DNA form, the CDR3 reads TGTGCCAGCAGTACGGGCAGGGGGCTGGGTGAGGCTTTCTTT. Amino acid sequence: CASSTGRGLGEAFF.

This clone has just a few counts. This sample also contains other DNA sequences that code for the same CDR3. The V and J genes are TRBV5-1 and TRBJ2-2; 10 bases map to TRBD1. Germline lookup yields CDR1 SGHRS and CDR2 YFSETQ. CDR3 length: 15 amino acids. The V and J ends lost 0 bases and 4 bases, in that order; junction bases with no gene match: 0. The CDR3 sequence: CASSLGTGGTGELFF. In DNA, the CDR3 is TGCGCCAGCAGCTTGGGGACAGGGGGCACCGGGGAGCTGTTTTTT.

The chain recombines TRBV7-2 with TRBJ1-2; 7 positions agree with TRBD1. J gave up 8 bases and V 5 bases, and 8 bases lay outside the gene matches. Germline V gives CDR1 SGHTA, CDR2 FQGNSA. There are 13 residues in the CDR3. CDR3 protein: CASSLDRDVGYTF. The CDR3 DNA sequence: TGTGCCAGCAGCCTCGACAGGGATGTCGGCTACACCTTC.

The chain combines TRBV7-2 with TRBJ2-1, with 7 bases fitting TRBD2. The CDR3 runs 16 residues. Germline V gives CDR1 SGHTA, CDR2 FQGNSA. The J segment lost 2 bases and the V segment lost 1 base, leaving 5 bases of the junction unmatched. CDR3 in amino acids: CASSLELREPYNEQFF. In DNA form, the CDR3 reads TGTGCCAGCAGCTTAGAATTGCGGGAGCCCTACAATGAGCAGTTCTTC.

The chain couples TRBV5-1 to TRBJ1-1; the D is unclear. Per germline, CDR1 SGHRS and CDR2 YFSETQ. Between the trimmed V and J ends, which lost 0 bases and 3 bases, there was a span of 12 bases. This CDR3 contains 15 residues. The CDR3 DNA sequence: TGCGCCAGCAGCTTGGAGTCAGTCAAGGACACTGAAGCTTTCTTT. This codes for CASSLESVKDTEAFF.

The chain has TRBV25-1 and TRBJ1-1, with D maybe TRBD1 (5 bases). The V end lost 7 bases, the J end lost 5 bases, and 17 bases lay between the germline ends. Germline V gene lookup returns CDR1 MGHDK and CDR2 SYGVNS. The CDR3 loop spans 14 amino acids. This CDR3 is CASTGAAGRTEAFF. The CDR3 nucleotides read TGTGCCAGCACGGGTGCGGCAGGGAGAACTGAAGCTTTCTTT.

The chain carries TRBV2 and TRBJ1-3, with D perhaps matching TRBD1 (5 bases). Germline CDR1 and CDR2: SNHLY and FYNNEI. The CDR3 consists of 13 residues. V was shortened by 4 bases and J by 3 bases, with 7 bases between the two germline ends. The CDR3 coding sequence is TGTGCCAGCAGTGCAGGGCTTGGAAACACCATATATTTT. Amino acids: CASSAGLGNTIYF.

The chain joins TRBV28 to TRBJ2-3, with D unresolved. Trimming left V 3 bases short and J 2 bases short, with 12 bases between. Germline V gene data show CDR1 as MDHEN and CDR2 as SYDVKM. The CDR3 runs to 15 residues. The CDR3 loop reads CASSLQSSHTDTQYF. CDR3 DNA: TGTGCCAGCAGTTTGCAATCTAGTCACACAGATACGCAGTATTTT. The full variable domain, completed using reference TRBV28 and TRBJ2-3, is DVKVTQSSRYLVKRTGEKVFLECVQDMDHENMFWYRQDPGLGLRLIYFSYDVKMKEKGDIPEGYSVSREKKERFSLILESASTNQTSMYLCASSLQSSHTDTQYFGPGTRLTVL.

The V gene is TRBV2, the J gene TRBJ2-7; TRBD2 is a possible D gene (5 bases). The V gene's germline CDR1 is SNHLY and CDR2 FYNNEI. This CDR3 is 13 amino acids long. V lost 6 bases and J 4 bases, leaving 13 bases between the germline ends. The CDR3 protein is CASRMITSYEQYF. DNA for the CDR3: TGTGCCAGCAGGATGATAACTAGTTACGAGCAGTACTTC.

The rearrangement uses TRBV15 and TRBJ1-4, with D possibly TRBD1 on 5 matching bases. This CDR3 spans 15 amino acids. V lost 5 bases, J lost 4 bases, and 14 bases lay in between. Germline V gene sequence: CDR1 LNHNV, CDR2 YYDKDF (reference sequence). This CDR3 reads CATSPPRQGNEKLFF. The CDR3, as DNA: TGTGCCACCAGCCCCCCCAGGCAGGGTAATGAAAAACTGTTTTTT. The variable domain in full, completed from reference TRBV15 and TRBJ1-4, reads DAMVIQNPRYQVTQFGKPVTLSCSQTLNHNVMYWYQQKSSQAPKLLFHYYDKDFNNEADTPDNFQSRRPNTSFCFLDIRSPGLGDTAMYLCATSPPRQGNEKLFFGSGTQLSVL.

This chain connects TRBV27 to TRBJ2-7; D is uncertain. In germline, CDR1 is MNHEY, CDR2 SMNVEV (reference sequence). CDR3 length equals 13 residues. Deletions cut 5 bases from V and 7 bases from J, with 15 bases between. CDR3 bases: TGTGCCAGCAGTCCGACGTGGGAAGCAGAGCAGTACTTC. Encoded protein: CASSPTWEAEQYF.